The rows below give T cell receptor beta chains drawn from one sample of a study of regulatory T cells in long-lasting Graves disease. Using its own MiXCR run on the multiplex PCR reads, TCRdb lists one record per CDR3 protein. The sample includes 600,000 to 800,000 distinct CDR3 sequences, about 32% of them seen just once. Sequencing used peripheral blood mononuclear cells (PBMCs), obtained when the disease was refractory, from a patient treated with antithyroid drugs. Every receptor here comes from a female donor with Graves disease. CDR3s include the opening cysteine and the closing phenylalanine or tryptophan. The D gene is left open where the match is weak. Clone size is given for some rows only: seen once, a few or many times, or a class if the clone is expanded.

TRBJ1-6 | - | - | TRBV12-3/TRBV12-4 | TGTGCCAGCAGTTTATCGAGACAGCCTAATTCACCCCTCCACTTT | CASSLSRQPNSPLHF
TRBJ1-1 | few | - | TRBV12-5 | TGTGCTAGTGGTCTCAGGACTCATGAAGCTTTCTTT | CASGLRTHEAFF
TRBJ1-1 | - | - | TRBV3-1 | TGTGCCAGCAGCCAACCGACCCCCCTTGGCACTGAAGCTTTCTTT | CASSQPTPLGTEAFF
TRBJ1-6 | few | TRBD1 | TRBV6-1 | TGTGCCAGCAGTGGCCTGACAGGGAAGAATTCACCCCTCCACTTT | CASSGLTGKNSPLHF
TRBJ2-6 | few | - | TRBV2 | TGTGCCAGCCGGGAGAAATCTGGGGCCAACGTCCTGACTTTC | CASREKSGANVLTF
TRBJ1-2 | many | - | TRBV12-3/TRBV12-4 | TGTGCCAGCAGCCTCGGGACGTACGATGGCTACACCTTC | CASSLGTYDGYTF
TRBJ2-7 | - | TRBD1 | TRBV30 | TGTGCCTGCTTTGGACAGGAACTCTCCTACGAGCAGTACTTC | CACFGQELSYEQYF
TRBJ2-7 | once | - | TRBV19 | TGTGCCAGTAGTATCGGTCCCGGAAGGACCTCCTACGAGCAGTACTTC | CASSIGPGRTSYEQYF
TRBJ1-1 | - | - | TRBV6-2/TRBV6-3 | TGTGCCAGCACCCGACAGGAGAACACTGAAGCTTTCTTT | CASTRQENTEAFF
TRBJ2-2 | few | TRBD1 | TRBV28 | TGTGCCAGCAGTTTATCTACAGGGGGCGCGGGTACCGGGGAGCTGTTTTTT | CASSLSTGGAGTGELFF
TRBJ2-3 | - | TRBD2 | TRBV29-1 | TGCAGCGTTGACAAGACTAGCGGGGGGCCCTCTAGTAGCACAGATACGCAGTATTTT | CSVDKTSGGPSSSTDTQYF
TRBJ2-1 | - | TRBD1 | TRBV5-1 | TGCGCCAGCAGTAAGGCCTCAGGGGGATCCCCCTACAATGAGCAGTTCTTC | CASSKASGGSPYNEQFF
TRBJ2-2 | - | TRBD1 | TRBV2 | TGTGCCAGCGAGACAGGGCTTAACACCGGGGAGCTGTTTTTT | CASETGLNTGELFF
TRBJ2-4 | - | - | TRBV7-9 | TGTGCCAGCAGCTTAGTATCGGGAGCCAAAAACATTCAGTACTTC | CASSLVSGAKNIQYF
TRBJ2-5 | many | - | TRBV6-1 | TGTGCCAGCAGTACGTGGGGCCCCCAAGAGACCCAGTACTTC | CASSTWGPQETQYF
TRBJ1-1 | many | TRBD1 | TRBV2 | TGTGCCTTAACAGGGGAGAACACTGAAGCTTTCTTT | CALTGENTEAFF
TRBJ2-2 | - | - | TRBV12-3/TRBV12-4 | TGTGCCAGCAGTGGTGGAATAATCCGGGACCTACCTGGGGAGCTGTTTTTT | CASSGGIIRDLPGELFF
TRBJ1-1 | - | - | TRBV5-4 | TGTGCCAGCAGCTTGATGAGGGGCGCGGGTCGGACTGAAGCTTTCTTT | CASSLMRGAGRTEAFF
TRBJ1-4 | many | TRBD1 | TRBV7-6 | TGTGCCAGCAGACCGGGACAGGGTGGCGAAAAACTGTTTTTT | CASRPGQGGEKLFF
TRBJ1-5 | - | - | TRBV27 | TGTGCCAGCAGTTTAAAAAGTTATGACAGGAATCAGCCCCAGCATTTT | CASSLKSYDRNQPQHF
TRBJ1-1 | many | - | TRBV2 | TGTGCCAGCACCGAGCTCATGAACACTGAAGCTTTCTTT | CASTELMNTEAFF
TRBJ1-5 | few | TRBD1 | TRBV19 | TGTGCCAGTAGTATAAGACAGGGGGCGACGAGCAATCAGCCCCAGCATTTT | CASSIRQGATSNQPQHF
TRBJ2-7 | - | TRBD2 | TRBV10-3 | TGTGCCATCAGTGAGTCTAGCGGGAGGGGAGTGCAGTACTTC | CAISESSGRGVQYF
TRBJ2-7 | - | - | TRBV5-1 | TGCGCCAGCAGGCCAGCGGACTCCGAGCAGTACTTC | CASRPADSEQYF
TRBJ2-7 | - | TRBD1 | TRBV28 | TGTGCCAGCAGTTACACGGACAGGGCCCACGAGCAGTACTTC | CASSYTDRAHEQYF
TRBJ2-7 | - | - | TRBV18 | TGTGCCAGCTCACCACCGGAGGGCGGCGAGCAGTACTTC | CASSPPEGGEQYF
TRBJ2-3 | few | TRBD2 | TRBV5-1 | TGTGCCAGCAGCTTGGGCGGCGGGAGTTACACAGATACGCAGTATTTT | CASSLGGGSYTDTQYF
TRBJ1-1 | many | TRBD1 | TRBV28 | TGTGCCAGCAGTCTAAACAGGGGGCCCATGAACACTGAAGCTTTCTTT | CASSLNRGPMNTEAFF
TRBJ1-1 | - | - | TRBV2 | TGTGCCAGCAGTGAAGTGGGGGGCCACACTGAAGCTTTCTTT | CASSEVGGHTEAFF
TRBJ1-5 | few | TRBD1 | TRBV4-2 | TGTGCCAGCAGCCAACGCGGGACAGGGAATCAGCCCCAGCATTTT | CASSQRGTGNQPQHF
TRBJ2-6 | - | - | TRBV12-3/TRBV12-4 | TGTGCCAGCAGAGCTGGGGCTCTTGGGGCCAACGTCCTGACTTTC | CASRAGALGANVLTF
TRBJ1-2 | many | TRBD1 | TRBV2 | TGTGCCAGCAGCGTAGACAGGGGGTTTTCTTTCGGCTACACCTTC | CASSVDRGFSFGYTF
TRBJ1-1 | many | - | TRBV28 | TGTGCCAGCAGCTTACAGGGACACACTGAAGCTTTCTTT | CASSLQGHTEAFF
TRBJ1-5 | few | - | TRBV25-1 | TGTGCCAGCAGTGAAACGGGACGGGACGGGTCGCCCCAGCATTTT | CASSETGRDGSPQHF
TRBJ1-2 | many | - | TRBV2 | TGTGCCAGTGTGCAGGGCAGAAACTATGGCTACACCTTC | CASVQGRNYGYTF
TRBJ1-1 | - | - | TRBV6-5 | TGTGCCAGCAGTTCGCCGGACAGATGGACTGAAGCTTTCTTT | CASSSPDRWTEAFF
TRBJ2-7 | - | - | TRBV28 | TGTGCCAGCAGTTTATATGGGTCAGCGCCCTACGAGCAGTACTTC | CASSLYGSAPYEQYF
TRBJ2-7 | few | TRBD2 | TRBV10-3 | TGTGCCATCAGTGAAGTCGGAGGGACTAGCGGGAGACCCTACGAGCAGTACTTC | CAISEVGGTSGRPYEQYF
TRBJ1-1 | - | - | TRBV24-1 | TGTGCCTGCGCACCAGTGTGGGAGCTCCCGGCGGCTTTCTTT | CACAPVWELPAAFF
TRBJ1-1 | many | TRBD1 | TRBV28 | TGTGCCAGCCCGGGGGCAGGGACAGGGGATGGGAACACTGAAGCTTTCTTT | CASPGAGTGDGNTEAFF
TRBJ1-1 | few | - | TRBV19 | TGTGCCAGTAGTATAGCACTTGTCGGGCTCGGGAACACTGAAGCTTTCTTT | CASSIALVGLGNTEAFF
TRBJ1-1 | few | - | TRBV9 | TGTGCCAGCAGCGTAATGGAGGGGGGGAACACTGAAGCTTTCTTT | CASSVMEGGNTEAFF
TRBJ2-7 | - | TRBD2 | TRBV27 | TGTGCCAGCAGCAGACTAGCGGGAGTCTTATCCTACGAGCAGTACTTC | CASSRLAGVLSYEQYF
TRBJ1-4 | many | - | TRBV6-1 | TGTGCCAGCACCAGTTTCGCGGCAGCAAGTGAAAAACTGTTTTTT | CASTSFAAASEKLFF
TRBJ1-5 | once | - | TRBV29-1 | TGCAGCGTTTCACAAAGCAATCAGCCCCAGCATTTT | CSVSQSNQPQHF
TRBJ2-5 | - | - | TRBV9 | TGTGCCAGCAGCGTAGCTAGCGGAGGGGGGAGGGAGACCCAGTACTTC | CASSVASGGGRETQYF
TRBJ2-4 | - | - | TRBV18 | TGTGCCAGCTCACCCACCAGGGAAAACATTCAGTACTTC | CASSPTRENIQYF
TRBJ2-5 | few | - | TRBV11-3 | TGTGCCAGCAGCTTACCCCCCGGATGGAGGACCCAGGAGACCCAGTACTTC | CASSLPPGWRTQETQYF
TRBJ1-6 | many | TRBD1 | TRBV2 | TGTGCCACCAAAACGGGACAGTATAATTCACCCCTCCACTTT | CATKTGQYNSPLHF
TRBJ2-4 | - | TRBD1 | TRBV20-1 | TGCAGTGCTGAAGAGACAGGGGCGGGATTAAACATTCAGTACTTC | CSAEETGAGLNIQYF